This T cell receptor beta chain was found in a study of beta chain features in type 1 diabetes. Overall study findings and caveats: Lower insertion and higher deletion counts appeared at VDJ junctions in type 1 diabetes patients. All four CD4+ subsets from Type 1 diabetes patients carried moderately but significantly shorter TCRB CDR3s.

Germline loops: CDR1 MNHEY, CDR2 SVGAGI. This CDR3 spans 15 amino acids. Unmatched junction bases numbered 7, after V lost 10 bases and J lost 5 bases. Reverse transcribing all isolated RNA meant expressed TCRB transcripts were sequenced. An average about 3.8 million reads came from naive, central memory and regulatory T cell samples. Measured with immunoSEQ multiplex PCR; TCRdb has only the in-frame clones, and not every one. The table lists about 200,000 clones, approximately 10% of them singletons, with less than 1.5% in the top ten. This clone was recorded a few times. Its antigen remains unidentified.

This TCR was sampled from a man younger than 35 in good health. The rearrangement uses TRBV6-5 and TRBJ2-2; 13 bases are a match to TRBD2. The sequenced sample was central memory CD4+ T cells from blood. The CDR3 DNA follows: TGTGCCATCAGGACTAGCGGGAGTCGAACCGGGGAGCTGTTTTTT. Its translation is CAIRTSGSRTGELFF.